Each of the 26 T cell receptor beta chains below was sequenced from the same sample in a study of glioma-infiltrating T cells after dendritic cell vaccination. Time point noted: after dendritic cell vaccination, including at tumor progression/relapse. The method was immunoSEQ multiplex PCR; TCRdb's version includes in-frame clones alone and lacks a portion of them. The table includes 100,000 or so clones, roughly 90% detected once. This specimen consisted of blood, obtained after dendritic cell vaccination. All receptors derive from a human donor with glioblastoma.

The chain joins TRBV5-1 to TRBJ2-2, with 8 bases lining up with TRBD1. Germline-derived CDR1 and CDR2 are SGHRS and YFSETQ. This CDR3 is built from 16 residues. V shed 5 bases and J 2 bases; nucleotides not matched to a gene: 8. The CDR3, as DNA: TGCGCCAGCAGACGGGTGACAGGGGTAAACACCGGGGAGCTGTTTTTT. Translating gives CASRRVTGVNTGELFF.

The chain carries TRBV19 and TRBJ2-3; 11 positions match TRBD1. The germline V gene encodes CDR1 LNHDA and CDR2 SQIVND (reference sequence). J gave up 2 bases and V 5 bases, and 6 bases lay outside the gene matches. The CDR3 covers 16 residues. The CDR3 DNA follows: TGTGCCAGTAGTCCCCGGACAGGGGGCTACACAGATACGCAGTATTTT. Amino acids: CASSPRTGGYTDTQYF.

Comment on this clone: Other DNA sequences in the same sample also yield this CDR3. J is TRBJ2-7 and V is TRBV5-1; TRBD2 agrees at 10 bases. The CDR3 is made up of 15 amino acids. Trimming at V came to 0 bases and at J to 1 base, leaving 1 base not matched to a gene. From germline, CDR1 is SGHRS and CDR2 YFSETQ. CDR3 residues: CASSLASGGSYEQYF. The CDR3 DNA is TGCGCCAGCAGCTTGGCTAGCGGGGGATCCTACGAGCAGTACTTC.

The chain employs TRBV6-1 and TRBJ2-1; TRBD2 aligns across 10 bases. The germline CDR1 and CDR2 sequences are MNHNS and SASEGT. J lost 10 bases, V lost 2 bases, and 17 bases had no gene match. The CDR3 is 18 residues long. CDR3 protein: CASSEWGPSGSAKAEQFF. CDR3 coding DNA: TGTGCCAGCAGTGAATGGGGCCCTAGCGGGAGCGCGAAGGCGGAGCAGTTCTTC.

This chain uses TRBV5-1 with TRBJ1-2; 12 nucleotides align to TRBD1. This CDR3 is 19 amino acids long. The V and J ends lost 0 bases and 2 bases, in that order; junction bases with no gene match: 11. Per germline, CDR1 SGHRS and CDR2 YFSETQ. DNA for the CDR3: TGCGCCAGCAGCTTGGCCCGAGGGACAGGGGGCGCAATGAACTATGGCTACACCTTC. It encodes CASSLARGTGGAMNYGYTF.

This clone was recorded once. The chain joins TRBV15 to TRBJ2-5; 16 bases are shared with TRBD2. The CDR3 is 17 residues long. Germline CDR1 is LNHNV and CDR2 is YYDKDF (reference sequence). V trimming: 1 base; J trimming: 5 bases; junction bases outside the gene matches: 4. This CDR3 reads CATSRGGTSGREETQYF. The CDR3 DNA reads TGTGCCACCAGCAGAGGGGGGACTAGCGGGAGGGAGGAGACCCAGTACTTC.

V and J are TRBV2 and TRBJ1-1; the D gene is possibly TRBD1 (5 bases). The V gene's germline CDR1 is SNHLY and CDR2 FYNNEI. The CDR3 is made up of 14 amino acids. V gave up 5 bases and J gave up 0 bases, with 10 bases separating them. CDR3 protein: CASSLTGVNTEAFF. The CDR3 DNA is TGTGCCAGCAGTCTTACAGGAGTGAACACTGAAGCTTTCTTT.

The CDR3 region is CASSYSGGWNTEAFF. DNA for the CDR3: TGTGCCAGCAGTTACTCGGGGGGATGGAACACTGAAGCTTTCTTT. J is TRBJ1-1 and V is TRBV6-5; D perhaps matches TRBD1 (5 bases). V lost 0 bases and J 1 base, leaving 9 bases between the germline ends. This CDR3 has 15 residues. Per the germline V gene, CDR1 is MNHEY and CDR2 is SVGAGI.

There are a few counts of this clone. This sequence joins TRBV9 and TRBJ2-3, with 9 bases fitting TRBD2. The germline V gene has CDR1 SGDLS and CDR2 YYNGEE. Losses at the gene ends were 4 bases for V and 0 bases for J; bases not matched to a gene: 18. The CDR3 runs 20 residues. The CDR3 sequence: CASSQTGLAGAFTSTDTQYF. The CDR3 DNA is TGTGCCAGCAGCCAAACGGGATTAGCGGGAGCCTTTACTAGCACAGATACGCAGTATTTT.

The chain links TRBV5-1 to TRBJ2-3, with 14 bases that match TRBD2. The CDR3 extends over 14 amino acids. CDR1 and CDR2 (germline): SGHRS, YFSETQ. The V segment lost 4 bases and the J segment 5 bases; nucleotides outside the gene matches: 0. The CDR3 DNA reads TGCGCCAGCAGCGGGACTAGCGGGAGAGATACGCAGTATTTT. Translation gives CASSGTSGRDTQYF.

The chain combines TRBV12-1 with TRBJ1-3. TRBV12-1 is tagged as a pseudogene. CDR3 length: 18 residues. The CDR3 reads CASSFINSPREGPRTIYF. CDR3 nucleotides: TGTGCCAGCAGCTTTATCAACAGTCCCAGGGAGGGGCCGAGGACCATATATTTT.

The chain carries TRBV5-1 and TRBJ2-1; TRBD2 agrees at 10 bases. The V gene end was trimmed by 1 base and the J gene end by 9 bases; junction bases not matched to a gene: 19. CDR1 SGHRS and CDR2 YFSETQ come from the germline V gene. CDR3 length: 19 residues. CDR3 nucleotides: TGCGCCAGCAGCTTGAGCGAACTAGCGGGATCCCCCCTACGGCGTGAGCAGTTCTTC. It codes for CASSLSELAGSPLRREQFF. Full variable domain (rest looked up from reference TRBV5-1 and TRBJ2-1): KAGVTQTPRYLIKTRGQQVTLSCSPISGHRSVSWYQQTPGQGLQFLFEYFSETQRNKGNFPGRFSGRQFSNSRSEMNVSTLELGDSALYLCASSLSELAGSPLRREQFFGPGTRLTVL.

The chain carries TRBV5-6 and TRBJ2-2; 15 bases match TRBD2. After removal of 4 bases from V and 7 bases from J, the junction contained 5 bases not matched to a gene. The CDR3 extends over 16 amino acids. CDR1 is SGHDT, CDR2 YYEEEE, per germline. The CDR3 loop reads CASSGLAGGPVGELFF. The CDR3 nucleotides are TGTGCCAGCAGCGGACTAGCGGGAGGGCCTGTCGGGGAGCTGTTTTTT. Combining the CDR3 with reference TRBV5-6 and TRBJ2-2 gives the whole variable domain DAGVTQSPTHLIKTRGQQVTLRCSPKSGHDTVSWYQQALGQGPQFIFQYYEEEERQRGNFPDRFSGHQFPNYSSELNVNALLLGDSALYLCASSGLAGGPVGELFFGEGSRLTVL.

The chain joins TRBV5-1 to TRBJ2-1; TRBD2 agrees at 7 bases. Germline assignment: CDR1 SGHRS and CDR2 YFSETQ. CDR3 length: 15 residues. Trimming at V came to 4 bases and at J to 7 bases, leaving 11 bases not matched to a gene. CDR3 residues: CASSPPGGRRNEQFF. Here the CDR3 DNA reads TGCGCCAGCAGCCCCCCGGGGGGACGGCGAAATGAGCAGTTCTTC.

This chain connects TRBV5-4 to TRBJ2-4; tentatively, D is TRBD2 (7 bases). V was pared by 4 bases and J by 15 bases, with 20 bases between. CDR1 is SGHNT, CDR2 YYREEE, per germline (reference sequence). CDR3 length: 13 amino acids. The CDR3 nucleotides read TGTGCCAGCAGCCTCTGGGGGGGGCGTCCAGGGTACTTC. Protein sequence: CASSLWGGRPGYF.

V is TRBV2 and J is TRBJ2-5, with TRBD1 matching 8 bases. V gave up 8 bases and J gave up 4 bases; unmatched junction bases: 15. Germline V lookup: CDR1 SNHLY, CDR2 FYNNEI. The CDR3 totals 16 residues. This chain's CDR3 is CASGRTGWGIGETQYF. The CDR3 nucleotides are TGTGCCAGCGGCAGGACAGGGTGGGGCATCGGAGAGACCCAGTACTTC.

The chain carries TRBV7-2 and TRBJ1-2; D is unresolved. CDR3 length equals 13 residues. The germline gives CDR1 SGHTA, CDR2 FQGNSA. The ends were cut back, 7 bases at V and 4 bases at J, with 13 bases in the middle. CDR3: CASIRGKSYGYTF. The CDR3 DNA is TGTGCCAGCATCAGAGGGAAGTCCTATGGCTACACCTTC.

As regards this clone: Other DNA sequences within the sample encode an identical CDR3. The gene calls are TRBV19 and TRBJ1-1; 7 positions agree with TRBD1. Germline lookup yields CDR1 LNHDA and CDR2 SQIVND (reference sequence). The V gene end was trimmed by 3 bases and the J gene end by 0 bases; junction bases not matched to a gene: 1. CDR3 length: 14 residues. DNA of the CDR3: TGTGCCAGTAGTATGGGACAGCTGAACACTGAAGCTTTCTTT. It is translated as CASSMGQLNTEAFF.

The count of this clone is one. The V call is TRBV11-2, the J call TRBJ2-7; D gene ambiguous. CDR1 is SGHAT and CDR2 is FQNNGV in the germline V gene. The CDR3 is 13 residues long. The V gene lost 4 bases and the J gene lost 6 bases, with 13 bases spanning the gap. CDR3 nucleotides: TGTGCCAGCAGCTCGGGTTACATGGGCGAGCAGTACTTC. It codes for CASSSGYMGEQYF.

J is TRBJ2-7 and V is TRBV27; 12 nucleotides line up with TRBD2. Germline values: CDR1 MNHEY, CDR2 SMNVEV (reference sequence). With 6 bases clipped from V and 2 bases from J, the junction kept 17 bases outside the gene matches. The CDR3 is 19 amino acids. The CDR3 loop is CASRLLGTSGFALTYEQYF. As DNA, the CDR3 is TGTGCCAGCAGACTCCTCGGGACTAGCGGGTTCGCCCTGACCTACGAGCAGTACTTC.

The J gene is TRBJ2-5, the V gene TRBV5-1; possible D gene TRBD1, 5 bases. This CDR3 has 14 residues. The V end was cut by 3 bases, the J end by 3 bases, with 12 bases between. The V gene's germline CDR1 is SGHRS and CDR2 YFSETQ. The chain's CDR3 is CASSSDSIEETQYF. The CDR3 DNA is TGCGCCAGCAGCTCCGACAGTATCGAAGAGACCCAGTACTTC. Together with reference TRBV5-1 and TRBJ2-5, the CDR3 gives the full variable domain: KAGVTQTPRYLIKTRGQQVTLSCSPISGHRSVSWYQQTPGQGLQFLFEYFSETQRNKGNFPGRFSGRQFSNSRSEMNVSTLELGDSALYLCASSSDSIEETQYFGPGTRLLVL.

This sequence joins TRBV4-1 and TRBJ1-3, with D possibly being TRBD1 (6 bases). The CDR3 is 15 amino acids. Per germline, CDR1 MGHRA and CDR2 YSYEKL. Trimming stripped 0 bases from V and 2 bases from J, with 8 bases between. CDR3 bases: TGCGCCAGCAGCCAAGATGCAGGGGCTGGAAACACCATATATTTT. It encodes CASSQDAGAGNTIYF.

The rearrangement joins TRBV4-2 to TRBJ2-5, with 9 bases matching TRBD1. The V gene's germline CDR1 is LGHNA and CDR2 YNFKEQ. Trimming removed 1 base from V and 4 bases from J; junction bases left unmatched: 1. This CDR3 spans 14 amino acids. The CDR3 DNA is TGTGCCAGCAGCCAAGCGACAGGGGGAGAGACCCAGTACTTC. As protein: CASSQATGGETQYF.

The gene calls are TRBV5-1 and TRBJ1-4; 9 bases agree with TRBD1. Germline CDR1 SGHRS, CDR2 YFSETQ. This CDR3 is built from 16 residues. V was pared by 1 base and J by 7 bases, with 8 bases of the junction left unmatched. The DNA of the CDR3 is TGCGCCAGCAGCTTGTCTCCGGGACAGGGCGGTGAAAAACTGTTTTTT. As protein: CASSLSPGQGGEKLFF.

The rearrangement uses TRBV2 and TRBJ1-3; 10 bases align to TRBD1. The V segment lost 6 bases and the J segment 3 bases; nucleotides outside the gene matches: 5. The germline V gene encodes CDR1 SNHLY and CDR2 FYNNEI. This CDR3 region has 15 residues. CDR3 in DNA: TGTGCCAGCAGCCAGACAGGGGGCCGTGGAAACACCATATATTTT. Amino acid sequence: CASSQTGGRGNTIYF. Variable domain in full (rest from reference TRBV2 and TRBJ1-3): EPEVTQTPSHQVTQMGQEVILRCVPISNHLYFYWYRQILGQKVEFLVSFYNNEISEKSEIFDDQFSVERPDGSNFTLKIRSTKLEDSAMYFCASSQTGGRGNTIYFGEGSWLTVV.

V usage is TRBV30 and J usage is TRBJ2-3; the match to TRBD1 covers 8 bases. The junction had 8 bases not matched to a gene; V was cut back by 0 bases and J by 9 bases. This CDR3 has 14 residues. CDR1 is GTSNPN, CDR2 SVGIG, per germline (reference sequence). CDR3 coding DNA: TGTGCCTGGAGTGTACACGGACAGGGTATCACGCAGTATTTT. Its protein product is CAWSVHGQGITQYF.